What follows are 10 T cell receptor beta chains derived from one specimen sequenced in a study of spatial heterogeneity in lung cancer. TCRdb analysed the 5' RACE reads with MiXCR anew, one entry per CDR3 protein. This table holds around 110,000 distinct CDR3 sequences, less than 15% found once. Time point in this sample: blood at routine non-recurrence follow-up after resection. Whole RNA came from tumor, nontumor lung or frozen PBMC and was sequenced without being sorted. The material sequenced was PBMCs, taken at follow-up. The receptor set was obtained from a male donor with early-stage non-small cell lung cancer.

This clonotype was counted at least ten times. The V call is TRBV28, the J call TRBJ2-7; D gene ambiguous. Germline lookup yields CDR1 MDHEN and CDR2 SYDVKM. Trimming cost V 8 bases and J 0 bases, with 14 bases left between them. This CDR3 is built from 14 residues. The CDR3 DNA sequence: TGTGCCAGCCAGACGACGTTTCGCTCCTACGAGCAGTACTTC. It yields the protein CASQTTFRSYEQYF.

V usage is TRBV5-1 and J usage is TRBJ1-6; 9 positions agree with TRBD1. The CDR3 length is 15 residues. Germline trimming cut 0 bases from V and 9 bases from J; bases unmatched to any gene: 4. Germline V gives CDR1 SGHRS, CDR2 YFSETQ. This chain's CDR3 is CASSLDRGRVSPLHF. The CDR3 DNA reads TGCGCCAGCAGCTTGGACAGGGGGCGCGTTTCACCCCTCCACTTT.

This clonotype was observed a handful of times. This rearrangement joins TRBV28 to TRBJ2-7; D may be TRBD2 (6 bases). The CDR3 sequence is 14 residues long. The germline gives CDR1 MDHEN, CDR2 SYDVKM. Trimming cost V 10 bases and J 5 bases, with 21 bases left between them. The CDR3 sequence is CATLSGTGVDEQYF. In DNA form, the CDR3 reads TGTGCCACCCTCTCCGGGACGGGAGTCGACGAGCAGTACTTC.

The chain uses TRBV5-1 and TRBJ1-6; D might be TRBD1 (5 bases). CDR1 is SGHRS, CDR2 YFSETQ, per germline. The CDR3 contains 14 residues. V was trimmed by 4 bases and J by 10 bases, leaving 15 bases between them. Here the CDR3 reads CASSPDSLRSPLHF. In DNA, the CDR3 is TGCGCCAGCAGCCCAGACAGTTTGCGATCACCCCTCCACTTT.

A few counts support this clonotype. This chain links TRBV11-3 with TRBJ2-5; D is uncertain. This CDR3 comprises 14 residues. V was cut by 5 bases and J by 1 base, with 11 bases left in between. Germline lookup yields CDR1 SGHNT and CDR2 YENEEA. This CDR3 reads CASSARQIQETQYF. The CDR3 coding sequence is TGTGCCAGCAGCGCCCGGCAGATCCAAGAGACCCAGTACTTC.

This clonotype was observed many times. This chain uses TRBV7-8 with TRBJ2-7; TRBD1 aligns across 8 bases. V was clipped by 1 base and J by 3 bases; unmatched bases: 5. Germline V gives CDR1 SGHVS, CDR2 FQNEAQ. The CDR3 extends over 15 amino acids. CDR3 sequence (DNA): TGTGCCAGCAGCTTAGGCCCGGACAGGGTCTACGAGCAGTACTTC. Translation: CASSLGPDRVYEQYF.

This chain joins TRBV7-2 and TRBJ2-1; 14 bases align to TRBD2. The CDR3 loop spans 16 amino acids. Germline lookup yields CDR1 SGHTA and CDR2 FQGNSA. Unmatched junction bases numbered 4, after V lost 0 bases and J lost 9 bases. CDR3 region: CASSLAGTSGGLEQFF. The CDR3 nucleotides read TGTGCCAGCAGCTTAGCCGGGACTAGCGGGGGACTTGAGCAGTTCTTC.

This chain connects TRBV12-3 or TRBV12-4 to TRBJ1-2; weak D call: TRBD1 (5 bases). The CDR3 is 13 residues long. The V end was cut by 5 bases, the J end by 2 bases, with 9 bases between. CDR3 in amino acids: CASSMTENYGYTF. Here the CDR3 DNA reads TGTGCCAGCAGTATGACAGAAAACTATGGCTACACCTTC.

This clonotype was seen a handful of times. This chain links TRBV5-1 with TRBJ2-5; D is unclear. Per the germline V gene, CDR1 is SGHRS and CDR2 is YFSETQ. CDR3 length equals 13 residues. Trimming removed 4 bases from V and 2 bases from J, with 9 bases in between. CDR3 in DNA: TGCGCCAGCAGCCGACCCGAGCAAGAGACCCAGTACTTC. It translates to CASSRPEQETQYF.

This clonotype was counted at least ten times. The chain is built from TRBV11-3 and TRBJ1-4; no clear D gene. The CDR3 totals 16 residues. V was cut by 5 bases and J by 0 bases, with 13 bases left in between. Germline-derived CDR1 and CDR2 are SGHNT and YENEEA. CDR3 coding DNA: TGTGCCAGCAGCGAAACGGTTTTTGCAACTAATGAAAAACTGTTTTTT. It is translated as CASSETVFATNEKLFF.